This paragraph reports one TCR beta chain. The data are from a study of PD-1 and CTLA-4 blockade in melanoma. The CDR3 sequence is 13 residues long. Per germline, CDR1 SGHTS and CDR2 YDEGEE. Trimming took 4 bases from V and 6 from J; bases not matched to a gene: 6. Sequenced by immunoSEQ multiplex PCR; TCRdb stores in-frame clones only, minus some. This table holds about 29,000 clones, less than 90% found once. This sequence originates from a human donor with melanoma. The sequenced sample was CD8+ T cells from peripheral blood, obtained before anti-PD-1 treatment. The chain carries TRBV5-8 and TRBJ1-1, with 7 bases lining up with TRBD1. Here the CDR3 DNA reads TGTGCCAGCAGCATCACAGGGGCTTCTGAAGCTTTCTTT. Translating it yields CASSITGASEAFF. Full variable domain (rest looked up from reference TRBV5-8 and TRBJ1-1): EAGVTQSPTHLIKTRGQQATLRCSPISGHTSVYWYQQALGLGLQFLLWYDEGEERNRGNFPPRFSGRQFPNYSSELNVNALELEDSALYLCASSITGASEAFFGQGTRLTVV.